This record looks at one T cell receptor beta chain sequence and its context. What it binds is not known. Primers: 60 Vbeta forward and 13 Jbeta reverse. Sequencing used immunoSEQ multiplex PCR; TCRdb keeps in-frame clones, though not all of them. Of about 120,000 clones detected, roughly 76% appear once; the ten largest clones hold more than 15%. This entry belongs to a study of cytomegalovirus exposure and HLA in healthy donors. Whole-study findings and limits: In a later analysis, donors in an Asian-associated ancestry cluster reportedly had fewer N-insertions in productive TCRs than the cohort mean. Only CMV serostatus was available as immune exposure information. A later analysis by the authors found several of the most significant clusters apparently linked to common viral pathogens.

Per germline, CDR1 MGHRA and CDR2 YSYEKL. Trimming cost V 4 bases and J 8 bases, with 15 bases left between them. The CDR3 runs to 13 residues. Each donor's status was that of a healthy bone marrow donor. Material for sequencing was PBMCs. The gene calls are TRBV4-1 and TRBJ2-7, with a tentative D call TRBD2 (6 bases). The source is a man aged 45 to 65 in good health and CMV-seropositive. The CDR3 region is CASSPEGYQKQYF. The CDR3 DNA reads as TGCGCCAGCAGCCCGGAGGGCTACCAAAAGCAGTACTTC.